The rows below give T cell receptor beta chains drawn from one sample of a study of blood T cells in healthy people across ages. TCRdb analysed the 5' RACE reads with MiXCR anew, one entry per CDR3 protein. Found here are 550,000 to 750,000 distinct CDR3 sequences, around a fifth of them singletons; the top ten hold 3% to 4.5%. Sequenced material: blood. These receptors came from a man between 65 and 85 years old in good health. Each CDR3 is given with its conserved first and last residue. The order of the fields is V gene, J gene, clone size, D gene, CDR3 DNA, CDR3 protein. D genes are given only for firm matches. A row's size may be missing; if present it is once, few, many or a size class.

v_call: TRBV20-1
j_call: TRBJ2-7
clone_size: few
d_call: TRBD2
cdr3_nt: TGCAGTGCTAGAGATCAGACTAGCGGGAGCAACGAGCAGTACTTC
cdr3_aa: CSARDQTSGSNEQYF

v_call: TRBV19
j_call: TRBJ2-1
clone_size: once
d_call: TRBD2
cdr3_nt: TGTGCCACCAAGGGGACTAGCGGAAGCAATGGGCAGTTCTTC
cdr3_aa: CATKGTSGSNGQFF

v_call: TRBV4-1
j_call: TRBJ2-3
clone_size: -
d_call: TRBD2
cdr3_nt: TGCGCCAGCAGCCAATCCCCTAGCGGGAGGACTCAGTGGGATACGCAGTATTTT
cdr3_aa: CASSQSPSGRTQWDTQYF

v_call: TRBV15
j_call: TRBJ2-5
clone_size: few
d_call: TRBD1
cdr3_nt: TGTGCCACCAGCAGATCTCCCTACTCCGGGACAGGGATGGGAGAGACCCAGTACTTC
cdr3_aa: CATSRSPYSGTGMGETQYF

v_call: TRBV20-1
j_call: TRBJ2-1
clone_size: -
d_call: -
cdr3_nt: TGCAGTGCTAGGACCACCCCGGGGTACAATGAGCAGTTCTTC
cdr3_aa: CSARTTPGYNEQFF

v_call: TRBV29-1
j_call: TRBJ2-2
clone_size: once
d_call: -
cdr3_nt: TGCAGCGTTGGGGTTAGTACGGGACTGAACACCGGGGAGCTGTTTTTT
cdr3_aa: CSVGVSTGLNTGELFF

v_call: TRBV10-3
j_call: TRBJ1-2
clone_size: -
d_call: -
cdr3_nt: TGTGCCATCAGTGAGAGGTCTGGGAACTATGGCTACACCTTC
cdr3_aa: CAISERSGNYGYTF

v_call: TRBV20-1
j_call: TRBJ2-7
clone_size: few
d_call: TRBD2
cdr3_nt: TGCAGTGCCCTAGGGAGCGGGGCTGGCTACGAGCAGTACTTC
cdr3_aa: CSALGSGAGYEQYF

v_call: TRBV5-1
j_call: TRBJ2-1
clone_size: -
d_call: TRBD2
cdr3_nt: TGCGCCAGCAGCTTGGAGTGGGTAGCGCGGGGGTACAATGAGCAGTTCTTC
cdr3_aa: CASSLEWVARGYNEQFF

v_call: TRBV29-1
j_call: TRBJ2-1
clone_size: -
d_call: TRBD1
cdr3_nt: TGCAGCGTCCCGGGACAGTTCGTTGGCAATGAGCAGTTCTTC
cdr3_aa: CSVPGQFVGNEQFF